This T cell receptor beta chain comes out of a study of cytotoxic CD8 clonotypes in ibrutinib-treated CLL. Using immunoSEQ multiplex PCR, the repertoire was profiled, and TCRdb retains in-frame clones only, with some absent. The table lists about 200,000 clones, about two thirds of them singletons. This CDR3 is 12 amino acids long. V was cut by 5 bases and J by 6 bases, with 8 bases left in between. CDR1 and CDR2 from the germline V gene are SNHLY and FYNNEI. The receptor was derived from a human donor with chronic lymphocytic leukemia. The chain combines TRBV2 with TRBJ1-5; no clear D gene. The sample was PBMCs, taken after 24 months of ibrutinib treatment. The DNA of the CDR3 is TGTGCCAGCAGTTACAGTGCTCAGCCCCAGCATTTT. This translates into CASSYSAQPQHF.